This T cell receptor (beta chain) came from a study of T-cell memory formation after mild COVID-19. Each CDR3 protein gets one entry after TCRdb re-called the 5' RACE reads with MiXCR. Of approximately 480,000 distinct CDR3 sequences in the sample, roughly 18% were seen once. This CDR3 comprises 17 residues. Germline-derived CDR1 and CDR2 are LGHDT and YNNKEL (reference sequence). The ends lost 1 base at V and 1 base at J; junction bases unmatched: 7. The specimen sequenced was PBMCs or a T cell subset sorted from them (not recorded which). The source of this sequence is an adult woman who had mild COVID-19 (a few samples of this study predate the infection). Cell type and time point are not known. The chain couples TRBV3-1 to TRBJ2-1; TRBD2 agrees at 7 bases. Here the CDR3 DNA reads TGTGCCAGCAGCCAAGTTATTTCCGGGGGGTCCTACAATGAGCAGTTCTTC. Translation gives CASSQVISGGSYNEQFF.